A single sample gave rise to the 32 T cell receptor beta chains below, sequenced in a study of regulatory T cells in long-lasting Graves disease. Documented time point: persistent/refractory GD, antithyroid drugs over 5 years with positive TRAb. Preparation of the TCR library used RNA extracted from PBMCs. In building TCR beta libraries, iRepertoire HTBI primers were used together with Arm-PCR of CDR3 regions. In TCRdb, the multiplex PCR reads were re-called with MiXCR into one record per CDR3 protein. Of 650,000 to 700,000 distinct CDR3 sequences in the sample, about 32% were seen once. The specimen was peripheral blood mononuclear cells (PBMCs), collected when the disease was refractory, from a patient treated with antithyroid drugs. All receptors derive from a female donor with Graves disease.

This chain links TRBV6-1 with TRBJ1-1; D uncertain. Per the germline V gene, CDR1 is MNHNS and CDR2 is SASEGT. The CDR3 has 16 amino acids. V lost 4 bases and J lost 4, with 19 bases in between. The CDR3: CASSVFRIGRSTEAFF. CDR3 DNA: TGTGCCAGCAGTGTTTTCAGGATAGGCAGGAGCACTGAAGCTTTCTTT.

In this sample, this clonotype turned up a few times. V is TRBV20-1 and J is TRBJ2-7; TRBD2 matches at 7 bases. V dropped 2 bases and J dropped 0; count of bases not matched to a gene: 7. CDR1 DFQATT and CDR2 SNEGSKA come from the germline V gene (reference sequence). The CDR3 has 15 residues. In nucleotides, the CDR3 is TGCAGTGCTAGAATTACTAGCGACAACTCCTACGAGCAGTACTTC. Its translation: CSARITSDNSYEQYF.

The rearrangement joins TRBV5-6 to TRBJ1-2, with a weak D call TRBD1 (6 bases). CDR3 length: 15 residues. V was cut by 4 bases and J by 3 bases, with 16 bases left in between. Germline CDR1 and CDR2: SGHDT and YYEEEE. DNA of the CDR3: TGTGCCAGCAGCCGAACAGGGACTTCCGACTATGGCTACACCTTC. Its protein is CASSRTGTSDYGYTF.

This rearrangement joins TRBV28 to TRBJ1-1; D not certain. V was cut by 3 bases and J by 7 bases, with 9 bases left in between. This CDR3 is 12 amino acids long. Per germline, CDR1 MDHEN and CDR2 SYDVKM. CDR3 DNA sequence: TGTGCCAGCAGTTTTTCTATATTTGAAGCTTTCTTT. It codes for CASSFSIFEAFF. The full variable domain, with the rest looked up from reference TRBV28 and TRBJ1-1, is DVKVTQSSRYLVKRTGEKVFLECVQDMDHENMFWYRQDPGLGLRLIYFSYDVKMKEKGDIPEGYSVSREKKERFSLILESASTNQTSMYLCASSFSIFEAFFGQGTRLTVV.

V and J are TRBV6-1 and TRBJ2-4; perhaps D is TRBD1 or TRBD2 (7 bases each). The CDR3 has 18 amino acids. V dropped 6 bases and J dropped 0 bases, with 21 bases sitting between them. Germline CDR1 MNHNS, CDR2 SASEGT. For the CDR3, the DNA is TGTGCCAGCAGCCCGGGACAGCGGGAACCTTTAGCCAAAAACATTCAGTACTTC. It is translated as CASSPGQREPLAKNIQYF.

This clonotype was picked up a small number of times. The CDR3 region is CASSRIANTEAFF. CDR3 coding DNA: TGTGCCAGCAGCCGTATAGCTAACACTGAAGCTTTCTTT. The chain carries TRBV7-2 and TRBJ1-1; D remains ambiguous. Germline CDR1 reads SGHTA; CDR2 reads FQGNSA. The CDR3 is made up of 13 amino acids. The V gene lost 5 bases and the J gene lost 2 bases, with 9 bases spanning the gap.

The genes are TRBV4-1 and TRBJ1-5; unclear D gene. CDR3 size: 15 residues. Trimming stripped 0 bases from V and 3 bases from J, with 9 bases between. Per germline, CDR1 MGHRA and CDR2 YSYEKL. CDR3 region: CASSQDAGSNQPQHF. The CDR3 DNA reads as TGCGCCAGCAGCCAAGACGCCGGATCCAATCAGCCCCAGCATTTT.

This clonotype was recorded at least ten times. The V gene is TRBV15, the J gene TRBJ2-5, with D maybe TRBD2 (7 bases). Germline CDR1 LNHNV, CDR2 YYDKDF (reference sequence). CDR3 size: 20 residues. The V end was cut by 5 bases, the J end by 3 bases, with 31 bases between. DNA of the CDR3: TGTGCCACCAGCCTCCGCCCGGCTAGCGGAACGACCGGGGACAAAGAGACCCAGTACTTC. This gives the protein CATSLRPASGTTGDKETQYF.

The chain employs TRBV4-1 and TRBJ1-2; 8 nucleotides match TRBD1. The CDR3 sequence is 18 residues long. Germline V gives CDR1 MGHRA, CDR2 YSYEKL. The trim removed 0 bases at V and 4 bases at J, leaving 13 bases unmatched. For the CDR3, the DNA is TGCGCCAGCAGCCAAGATCCGTCAGGGGGCACCGTCGTCTATGGCTACACCTTC. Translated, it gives CASSQDPSGGTVVYGYTF.

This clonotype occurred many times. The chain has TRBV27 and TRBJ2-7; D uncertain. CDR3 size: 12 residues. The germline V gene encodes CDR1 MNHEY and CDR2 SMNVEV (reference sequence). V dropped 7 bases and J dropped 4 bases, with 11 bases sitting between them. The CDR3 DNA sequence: TGTGCCAGCACCTCGGTGGGTTACGAGCAGTACTTC. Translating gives CASTSVGYEQYF.

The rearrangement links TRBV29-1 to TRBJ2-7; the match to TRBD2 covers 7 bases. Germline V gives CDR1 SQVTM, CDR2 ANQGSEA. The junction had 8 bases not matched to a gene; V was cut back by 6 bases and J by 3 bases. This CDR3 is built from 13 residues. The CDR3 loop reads CSVYRDYDYEQYF. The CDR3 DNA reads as TGCAGCGTCTACCGGGACTACGACTACGAGCAGTACTTC.

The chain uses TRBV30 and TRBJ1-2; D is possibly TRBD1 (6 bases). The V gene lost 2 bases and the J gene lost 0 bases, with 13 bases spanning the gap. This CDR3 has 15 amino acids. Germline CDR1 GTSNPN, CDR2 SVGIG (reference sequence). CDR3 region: CAWSPQDRANYGYTF. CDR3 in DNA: TGTGCCTGGAGTCCACAGGACAGAGCTAACTATGGCTACACCTTC.

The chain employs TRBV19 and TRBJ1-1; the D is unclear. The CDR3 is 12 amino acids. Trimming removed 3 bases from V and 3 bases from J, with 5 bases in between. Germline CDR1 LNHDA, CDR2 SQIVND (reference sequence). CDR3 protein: CASSMIDTEAFF. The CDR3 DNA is TGTGCCAGTAGTATGATTGACACTGAAGCTTTCTTT.

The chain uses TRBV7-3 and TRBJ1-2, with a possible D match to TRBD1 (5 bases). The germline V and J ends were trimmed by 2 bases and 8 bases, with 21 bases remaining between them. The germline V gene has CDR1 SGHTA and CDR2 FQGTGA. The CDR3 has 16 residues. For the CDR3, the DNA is TGTGCCAGCAGCTTAGCGCCGAGTGGGGGACTCGACGGCTACACCTTC. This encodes CASSLAPSGGLDGYTF.

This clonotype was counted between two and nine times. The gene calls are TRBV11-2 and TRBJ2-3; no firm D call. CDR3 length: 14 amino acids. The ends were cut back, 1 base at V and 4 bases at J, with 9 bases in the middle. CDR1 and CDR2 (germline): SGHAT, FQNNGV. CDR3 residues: CASSLGQYADTQYF. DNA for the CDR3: TGTGCCAGCAGCTTAGGGCAATACGCAGATACGCAGTATTTT.

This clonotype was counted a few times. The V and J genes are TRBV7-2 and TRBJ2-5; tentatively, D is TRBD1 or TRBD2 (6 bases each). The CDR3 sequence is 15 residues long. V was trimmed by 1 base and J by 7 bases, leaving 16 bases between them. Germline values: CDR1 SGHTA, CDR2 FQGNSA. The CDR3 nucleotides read TGTGCCAGCAGCTTAGAAGGAAGCAGGGGAGGGACCCAGTACTTC. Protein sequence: CASSLEGSRGGTQYF.

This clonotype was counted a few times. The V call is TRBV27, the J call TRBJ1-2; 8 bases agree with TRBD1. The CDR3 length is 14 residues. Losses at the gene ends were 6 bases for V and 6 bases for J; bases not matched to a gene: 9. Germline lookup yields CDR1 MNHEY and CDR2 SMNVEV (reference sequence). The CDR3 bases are TGTGCCAGCAGCGACGGACAGGGCATTAATGGCTACACCTTC. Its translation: CASSDGQGINGYTF.

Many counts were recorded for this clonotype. CDR3 sequence reads: CASSAEAHTEAFF. DNA for the CDR3: TGTGCCAGCAGTGCGGAGGCCCACACTGAAGCTTTCTTT. This chain joins TRBV2 and TRBJ1-1; D is unclear. The length of the CDR3 is 13 residues. Trimming removed 4 bases from V and 3 bases from J, with 9 bases in between. Per germline, CDR1 SNHLY and CDR2 FYNNEI.

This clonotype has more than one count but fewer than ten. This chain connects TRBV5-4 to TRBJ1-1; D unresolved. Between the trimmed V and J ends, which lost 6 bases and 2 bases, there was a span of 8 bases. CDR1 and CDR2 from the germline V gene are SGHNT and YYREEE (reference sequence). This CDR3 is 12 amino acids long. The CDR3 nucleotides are TGTGCCAGCAAGACGGTCAACACTGAAGCTTTCTTT. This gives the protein CASKTVNTEAFF.

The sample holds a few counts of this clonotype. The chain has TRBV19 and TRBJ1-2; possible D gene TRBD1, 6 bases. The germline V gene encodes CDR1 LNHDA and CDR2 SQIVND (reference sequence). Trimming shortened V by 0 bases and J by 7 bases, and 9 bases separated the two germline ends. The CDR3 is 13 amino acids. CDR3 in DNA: TGTGCCAGTAGTATAGATACAGGGACTGGCTACACCTTC. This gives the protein CASSIDTGTGYTF.

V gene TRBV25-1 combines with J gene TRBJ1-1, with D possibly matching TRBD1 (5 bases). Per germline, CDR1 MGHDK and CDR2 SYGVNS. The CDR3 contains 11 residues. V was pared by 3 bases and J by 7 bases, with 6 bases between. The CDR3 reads CASSERGEAFF. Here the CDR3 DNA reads TGTGCCAGCAGTGAGAGGGGTGAAGCTTTCTTT.

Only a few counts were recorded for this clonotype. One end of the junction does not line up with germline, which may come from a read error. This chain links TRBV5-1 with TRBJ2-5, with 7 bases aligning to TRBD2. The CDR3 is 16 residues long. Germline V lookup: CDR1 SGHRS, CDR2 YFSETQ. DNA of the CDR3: TGTGCCAGCAAAATCACCAGGCGGGGGTACCAAGAGACCCAGTACTTC. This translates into CASKITRRGYQETQYF. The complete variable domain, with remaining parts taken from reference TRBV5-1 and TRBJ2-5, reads KAGVTQTPRYLIKTRGQQVTLSCSPISGHRSVSWYQQTPGQGLQFLFEYFSETQRNKGNFPGRFSGRQFSNSRSEMNVSTLELGDSALYLCASKITRRGYQETQYFGPGTRLLVL.

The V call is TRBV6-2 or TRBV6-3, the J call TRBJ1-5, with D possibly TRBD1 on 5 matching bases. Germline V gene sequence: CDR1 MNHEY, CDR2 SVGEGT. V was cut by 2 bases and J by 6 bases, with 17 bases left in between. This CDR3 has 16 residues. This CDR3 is CASSYPGTLVGQPQHF. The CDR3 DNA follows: TGTGCCAGCAGTTACCCAGGGACTCTTGTCGGTCAGCCCCAGCATTTT.

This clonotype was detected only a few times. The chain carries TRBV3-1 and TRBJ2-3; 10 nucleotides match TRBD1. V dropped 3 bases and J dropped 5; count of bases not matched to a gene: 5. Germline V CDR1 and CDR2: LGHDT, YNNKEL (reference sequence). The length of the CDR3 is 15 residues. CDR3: CASSHGTGVGDTQYF. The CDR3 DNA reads TGTGCCAGCAGCCACGGGACAGGGGTGGGAGATACGCAGTATTTT.

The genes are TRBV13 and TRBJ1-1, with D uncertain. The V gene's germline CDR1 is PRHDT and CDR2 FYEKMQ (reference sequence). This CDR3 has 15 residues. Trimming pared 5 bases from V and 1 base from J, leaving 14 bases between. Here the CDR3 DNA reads TGTGCCAGCAGCGGCCTCCTTGGCGGGAACACTGAAGCTTTCTTT. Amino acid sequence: CASSGLLGGNTEAFF.

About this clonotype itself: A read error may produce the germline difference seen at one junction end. CDR3 protein: CASSVDRSYEQYF. In nucleotides, the CDR3 is TGTGCCAGCAGCGTAGACAGATCATACGAGCAGTACTTC. The chain has TRBV11-2 and TRBJ2-7, with D perhaps TRBD1 (5 bases). Germline V gives CDR1 SGHAT, CDR2 FQNNGV. The CDR3 extends over 13 amino acids.

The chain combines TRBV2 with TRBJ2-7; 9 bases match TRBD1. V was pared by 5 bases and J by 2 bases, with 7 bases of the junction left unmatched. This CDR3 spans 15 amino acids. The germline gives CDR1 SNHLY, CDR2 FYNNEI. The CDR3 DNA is TGTGCCAGCAGTTACTCGAACAGGGGGCCCTACGAGCAGTACTTC. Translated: CASSYSNRGPYEQYF.

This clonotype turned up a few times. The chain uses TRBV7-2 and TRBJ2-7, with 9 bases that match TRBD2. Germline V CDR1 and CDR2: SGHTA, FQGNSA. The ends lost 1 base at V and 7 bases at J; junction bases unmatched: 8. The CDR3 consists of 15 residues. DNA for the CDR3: TGTGCCAGCAGCTTAGGTGGGACTAGCTCGCGGGAGCAGTACTTC. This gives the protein CASSLGGTSSREQYF.

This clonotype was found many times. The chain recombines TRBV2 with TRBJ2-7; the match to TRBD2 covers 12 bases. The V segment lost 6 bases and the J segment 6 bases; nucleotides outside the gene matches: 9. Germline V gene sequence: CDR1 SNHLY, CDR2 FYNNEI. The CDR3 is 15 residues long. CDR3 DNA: TGTGCCAGCAGACCTGGACTAGCGGGAAATACCGAGCAGTACTTC. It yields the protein CASRPGLAGNTEQYF.

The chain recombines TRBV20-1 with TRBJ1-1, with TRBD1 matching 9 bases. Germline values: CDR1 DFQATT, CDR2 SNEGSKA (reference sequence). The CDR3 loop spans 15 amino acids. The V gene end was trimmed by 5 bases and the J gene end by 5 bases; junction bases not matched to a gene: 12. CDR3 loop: CSALRPGQGFTEAFF. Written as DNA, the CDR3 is TGCAGTGCTCTACGTCCGGGACAGGGCTTTACTGAAGCTTTCTTT.

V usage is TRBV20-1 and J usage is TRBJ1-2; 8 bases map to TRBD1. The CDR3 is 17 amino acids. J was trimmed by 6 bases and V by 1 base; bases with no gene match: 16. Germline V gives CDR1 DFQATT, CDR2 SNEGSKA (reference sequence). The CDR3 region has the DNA TGCAGTGCTAGAGTACTCAGGGGGCGCAGGGTTGTTGATGGCTACACCTTC. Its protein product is CSARVLRGRRVVDGYTF.

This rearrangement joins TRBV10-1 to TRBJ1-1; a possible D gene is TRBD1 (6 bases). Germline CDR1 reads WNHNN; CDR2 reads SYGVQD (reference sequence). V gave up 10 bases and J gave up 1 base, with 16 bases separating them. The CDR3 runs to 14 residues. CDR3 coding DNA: TGCGCCAACACGTACAGGGATACGAACACTGAAGCTTTCTTT. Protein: CANTYRDTNTEAFF.